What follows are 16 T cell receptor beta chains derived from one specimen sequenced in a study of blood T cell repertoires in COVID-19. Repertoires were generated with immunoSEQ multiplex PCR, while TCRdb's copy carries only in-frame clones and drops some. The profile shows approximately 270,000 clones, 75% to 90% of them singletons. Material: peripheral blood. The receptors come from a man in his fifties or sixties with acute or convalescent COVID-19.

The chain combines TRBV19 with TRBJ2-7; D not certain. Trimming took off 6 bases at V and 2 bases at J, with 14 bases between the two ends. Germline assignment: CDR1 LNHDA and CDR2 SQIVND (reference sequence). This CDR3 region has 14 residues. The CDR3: CASSPRGWTYEQYF. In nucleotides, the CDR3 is TGTGCCAGTAGCCCCCGCGGCTGGACCTACGAGCAGTACTTC.

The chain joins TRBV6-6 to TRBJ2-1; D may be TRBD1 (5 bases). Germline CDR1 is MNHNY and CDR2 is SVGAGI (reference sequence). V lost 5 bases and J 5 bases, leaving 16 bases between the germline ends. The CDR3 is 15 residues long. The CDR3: CASSQGDSPNNEQFF. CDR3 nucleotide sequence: TGTGCCAGCAGTCAAGGGGATTCCCCAAACAATGAGCAGTTCTTC.

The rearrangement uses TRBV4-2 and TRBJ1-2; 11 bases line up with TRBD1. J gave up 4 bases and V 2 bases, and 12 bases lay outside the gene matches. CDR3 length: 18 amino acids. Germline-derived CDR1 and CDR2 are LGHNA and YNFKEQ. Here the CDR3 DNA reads TGTGCCAGCAGCCAAATAACCGGGACAGGGGGGGTGAGCTATGGCTACACCTTC. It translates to CASSQITGTGGVSYGYTF.

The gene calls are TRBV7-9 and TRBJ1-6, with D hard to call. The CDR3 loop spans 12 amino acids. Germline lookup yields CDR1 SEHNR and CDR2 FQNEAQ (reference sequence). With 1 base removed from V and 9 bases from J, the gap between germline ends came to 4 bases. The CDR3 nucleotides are TGTGCCAGCAGCTTAGTCGTTTCACCCCTCCACTTT. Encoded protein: CASSLVVSPLHF.

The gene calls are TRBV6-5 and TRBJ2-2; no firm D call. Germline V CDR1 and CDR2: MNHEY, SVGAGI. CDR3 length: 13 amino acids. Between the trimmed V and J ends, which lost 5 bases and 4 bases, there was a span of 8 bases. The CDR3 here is CASSRTVTGELFF. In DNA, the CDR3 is TGTGCCAGCAGTCGAACGGTCACCGGGGAGCTGTTTTTT.

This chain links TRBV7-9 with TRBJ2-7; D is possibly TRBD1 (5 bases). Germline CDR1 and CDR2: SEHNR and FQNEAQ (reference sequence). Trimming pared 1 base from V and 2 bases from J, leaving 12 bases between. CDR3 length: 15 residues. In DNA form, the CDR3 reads TGTGCCAGCAGCTTAGGGCAGGGCTCTCCCTACGAGCAGTACTTC. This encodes CASSLGQGSPYEQYF.

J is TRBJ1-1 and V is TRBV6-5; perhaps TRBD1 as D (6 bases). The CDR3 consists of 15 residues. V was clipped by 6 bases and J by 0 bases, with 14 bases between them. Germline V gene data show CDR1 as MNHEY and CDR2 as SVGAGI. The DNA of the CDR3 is TGTGCCAGCAGGACTCCCGGGACATTGAACACTGAAGCTTTCTTT. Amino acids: CASRTPGTLNTEAFF.

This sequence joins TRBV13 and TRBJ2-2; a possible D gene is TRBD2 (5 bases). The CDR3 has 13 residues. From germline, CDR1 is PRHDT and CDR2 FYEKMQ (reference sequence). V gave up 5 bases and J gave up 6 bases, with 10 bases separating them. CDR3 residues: CASSRTRAGELFF. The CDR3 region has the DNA TGTGCCAGCAGCCGCACGCGGGCCGGGGAGCTGTTTTTT. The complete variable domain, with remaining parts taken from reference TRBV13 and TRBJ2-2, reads AAGVIQSPRHLIKEKRETATLKCYPIPRHDTVYWYQQGPGQDPQFLISFYEKMQSDKGSIPDRFSAQQFSDYHSELNMSSLELGDSALYFCASSRTRAGELFFGEGSRLTVL.

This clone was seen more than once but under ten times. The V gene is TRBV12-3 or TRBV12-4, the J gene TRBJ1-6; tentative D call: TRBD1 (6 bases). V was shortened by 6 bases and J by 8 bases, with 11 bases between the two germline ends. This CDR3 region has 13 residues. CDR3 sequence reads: CASSPNRDSPLHF. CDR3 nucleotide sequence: TGTGCCAGCAGCCCGAACAGGGATTCACCCCTCCACTTT.

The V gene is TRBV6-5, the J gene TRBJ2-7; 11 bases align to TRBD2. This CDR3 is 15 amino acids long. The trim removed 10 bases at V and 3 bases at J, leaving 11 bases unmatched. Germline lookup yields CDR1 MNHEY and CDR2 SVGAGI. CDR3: CATRSGTSGFYEQYF. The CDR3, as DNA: TGTGCCACCCGATCCGGGACTAGCGGTTTCTACGAGCAGTACTTC.

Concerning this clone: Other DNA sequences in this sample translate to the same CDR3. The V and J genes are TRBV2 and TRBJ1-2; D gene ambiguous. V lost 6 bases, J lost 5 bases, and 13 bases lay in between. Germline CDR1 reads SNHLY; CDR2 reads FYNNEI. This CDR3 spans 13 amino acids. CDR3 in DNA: TGTGCCAGCAGCGAGCGGGGAATATATGGCTACACCTTC. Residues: CASSERGIYGYTF.

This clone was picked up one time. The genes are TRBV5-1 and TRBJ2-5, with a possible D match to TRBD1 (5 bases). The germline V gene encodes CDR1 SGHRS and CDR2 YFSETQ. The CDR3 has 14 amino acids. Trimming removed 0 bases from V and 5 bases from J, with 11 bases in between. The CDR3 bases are TGCGCCAGCAGCTTGGGCCAGGGATTGGAGACCCAGTACTTC. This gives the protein CASSLGQGLETQYF.

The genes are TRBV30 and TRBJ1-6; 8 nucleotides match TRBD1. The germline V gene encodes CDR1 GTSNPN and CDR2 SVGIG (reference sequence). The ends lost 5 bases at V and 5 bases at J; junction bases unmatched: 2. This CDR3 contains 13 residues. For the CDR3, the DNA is TGTGCCTGGGGGGGACAGGATAATTCACCCCTCCACTTT. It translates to CAWGGQDNSPLHF. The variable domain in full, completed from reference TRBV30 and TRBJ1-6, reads SQTIHQWPATLVQPVGSPLSLECTVEGTSNPNLYWYRQAAGRGLQLLFYSVGIGQISSEVPQNLSASRPQDRQFILSSKKLLLSDSGFYLCAWGGQDNSPLHFGNGTRLTVT.

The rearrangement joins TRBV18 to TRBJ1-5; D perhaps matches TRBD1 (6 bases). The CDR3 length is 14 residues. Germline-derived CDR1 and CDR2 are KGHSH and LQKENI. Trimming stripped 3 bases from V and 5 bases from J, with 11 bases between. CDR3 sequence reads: CASSPRDNDQPQHF. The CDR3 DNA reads TGTGCCAGCTCACCCAGGGACAACGATCAGCCCCAGCATTTT.

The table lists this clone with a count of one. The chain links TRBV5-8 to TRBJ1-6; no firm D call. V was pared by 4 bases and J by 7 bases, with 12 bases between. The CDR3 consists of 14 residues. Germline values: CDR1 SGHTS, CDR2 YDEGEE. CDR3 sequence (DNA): TGTGCCAGCAGCAACAGCCTCCAGAATTCACCCCTCCACTTT. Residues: CASSNSLQNSPLHF.

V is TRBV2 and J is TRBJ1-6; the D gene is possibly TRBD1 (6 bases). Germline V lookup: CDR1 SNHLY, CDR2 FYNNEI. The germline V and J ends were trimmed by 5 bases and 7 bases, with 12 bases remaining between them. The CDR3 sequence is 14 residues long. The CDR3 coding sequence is TGTGCCAGCAGTATCACCGGGACAAATTCACCCCTCCACTTT. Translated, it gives CASSITGTNSPLHF.